The clone carrying this T cell receptor beta chain has at least ten counts. The antigen remains unidentified. CDR3 size: 15 residues. In germline, CDR1 is SGHDT, CDR2 YYEEEE. The V end lost 0 bases, the J end lost 5 bases, and 12 bases lay between the germline ends. The data are from a study of neurological immune-mediated disorders. Overall study results and limits: A possible signature appeared as one related-CDR3 cluster, in which phylogenetic grouping placed the repertoires of 18 of 34 multiple sclerosis patients.

Over 170 million TCR-beta sequences (from 15-18 subjects) were yielded by each sequencing run. TCRdb re-analysed the 5' RACE reads in MiXCR, keeping a single row per CDR3 protein. This sample yields roughly 70,000 distinct CDR3 sequences, of which roughly 5.5% are seen a single time; roughly 2.8% belongs to the top ten. The clonotype was recovered from a woman in her 30s with multiple sclerosis. V and J are TRBV5-6 and TRBJ2-1, with a weak D call TRBD2 (5 bases). The source material was PBMCs. The DNA for the CDR3 is TGTGCCAGCAGCTTGGCTACCGAGGGAGACAATGAGCAGTTCTTC. It codes for CASSLATEGDNEQFF. The entire variable domain, with the rest obtained from reference TRBV5-6 and TRBJ2-1, is as follows: DAGVTQSPTHLIKTRGQQVTLRCSPKSGHDTVSWYQQALGQGPQFIFQYYEEEERQRGNFPDRFSGHQFPNYSSELNVNALLLGDSALYLCASSLATEGDNEQFFGPGTRLTVL.